This T cell receptor beta chain emerged from a study of monozygotic twins with inflammatory bowel disease. Blood was drawn once per donor, and each sample measured approximately 2.4 ml. From its re-call of the 5' RACE reads, TCRdb lists each CDR3 protein once, without DNA. The repertoire shows 80,000 or so distinct CDR3 sequences; the top ten hold 6% to 9.5%. This CDR3 region has 15 residues. Germline CDR1 is DFQATT and CDR2 is SNEGSKA (reference sequence). This receptor was taken from a human donor with ulcerative colitis or Crohn's disease, or a healthy co-twin of an affected twin (not recorded which). The V and J genes are TRBV20-1 and TRBJ1-5. Sequenced material: blood. This CDR3 is CSAPLPGGRNQPQHF.